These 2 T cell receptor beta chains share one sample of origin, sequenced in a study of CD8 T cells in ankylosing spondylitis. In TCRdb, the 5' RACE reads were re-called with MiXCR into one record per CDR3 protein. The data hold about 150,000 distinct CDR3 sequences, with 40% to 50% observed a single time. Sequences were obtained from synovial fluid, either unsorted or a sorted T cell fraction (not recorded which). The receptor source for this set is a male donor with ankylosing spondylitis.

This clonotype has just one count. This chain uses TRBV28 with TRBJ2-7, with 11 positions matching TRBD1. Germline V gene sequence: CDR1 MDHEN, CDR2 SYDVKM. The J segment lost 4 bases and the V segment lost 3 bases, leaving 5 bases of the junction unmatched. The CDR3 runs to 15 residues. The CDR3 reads CASSFWDRGLYEQYF. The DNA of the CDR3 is TGTGCCAGCAGTTTCTGGGACAGGGGGTTGTACGAGCAGTACTTC.

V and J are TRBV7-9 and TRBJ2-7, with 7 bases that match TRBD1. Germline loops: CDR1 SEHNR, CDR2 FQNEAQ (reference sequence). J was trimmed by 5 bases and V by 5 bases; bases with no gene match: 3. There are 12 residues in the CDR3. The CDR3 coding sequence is TGTGCCAGCAGCCCGGACAGGAACGAGCAGTACTTC. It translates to CASSPDRNEQYF. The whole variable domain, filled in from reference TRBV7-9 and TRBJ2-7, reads DTGVSQNPRHKITKRGQNVTFRCDPISEHNRLYWYRQTLGQGPEFLTYFQNEAQLEKSRLLSDRFSAERPKGSFSTLEIQRTEQGDSAMYLCASSPDRNEQYFGPGTRLTVT.